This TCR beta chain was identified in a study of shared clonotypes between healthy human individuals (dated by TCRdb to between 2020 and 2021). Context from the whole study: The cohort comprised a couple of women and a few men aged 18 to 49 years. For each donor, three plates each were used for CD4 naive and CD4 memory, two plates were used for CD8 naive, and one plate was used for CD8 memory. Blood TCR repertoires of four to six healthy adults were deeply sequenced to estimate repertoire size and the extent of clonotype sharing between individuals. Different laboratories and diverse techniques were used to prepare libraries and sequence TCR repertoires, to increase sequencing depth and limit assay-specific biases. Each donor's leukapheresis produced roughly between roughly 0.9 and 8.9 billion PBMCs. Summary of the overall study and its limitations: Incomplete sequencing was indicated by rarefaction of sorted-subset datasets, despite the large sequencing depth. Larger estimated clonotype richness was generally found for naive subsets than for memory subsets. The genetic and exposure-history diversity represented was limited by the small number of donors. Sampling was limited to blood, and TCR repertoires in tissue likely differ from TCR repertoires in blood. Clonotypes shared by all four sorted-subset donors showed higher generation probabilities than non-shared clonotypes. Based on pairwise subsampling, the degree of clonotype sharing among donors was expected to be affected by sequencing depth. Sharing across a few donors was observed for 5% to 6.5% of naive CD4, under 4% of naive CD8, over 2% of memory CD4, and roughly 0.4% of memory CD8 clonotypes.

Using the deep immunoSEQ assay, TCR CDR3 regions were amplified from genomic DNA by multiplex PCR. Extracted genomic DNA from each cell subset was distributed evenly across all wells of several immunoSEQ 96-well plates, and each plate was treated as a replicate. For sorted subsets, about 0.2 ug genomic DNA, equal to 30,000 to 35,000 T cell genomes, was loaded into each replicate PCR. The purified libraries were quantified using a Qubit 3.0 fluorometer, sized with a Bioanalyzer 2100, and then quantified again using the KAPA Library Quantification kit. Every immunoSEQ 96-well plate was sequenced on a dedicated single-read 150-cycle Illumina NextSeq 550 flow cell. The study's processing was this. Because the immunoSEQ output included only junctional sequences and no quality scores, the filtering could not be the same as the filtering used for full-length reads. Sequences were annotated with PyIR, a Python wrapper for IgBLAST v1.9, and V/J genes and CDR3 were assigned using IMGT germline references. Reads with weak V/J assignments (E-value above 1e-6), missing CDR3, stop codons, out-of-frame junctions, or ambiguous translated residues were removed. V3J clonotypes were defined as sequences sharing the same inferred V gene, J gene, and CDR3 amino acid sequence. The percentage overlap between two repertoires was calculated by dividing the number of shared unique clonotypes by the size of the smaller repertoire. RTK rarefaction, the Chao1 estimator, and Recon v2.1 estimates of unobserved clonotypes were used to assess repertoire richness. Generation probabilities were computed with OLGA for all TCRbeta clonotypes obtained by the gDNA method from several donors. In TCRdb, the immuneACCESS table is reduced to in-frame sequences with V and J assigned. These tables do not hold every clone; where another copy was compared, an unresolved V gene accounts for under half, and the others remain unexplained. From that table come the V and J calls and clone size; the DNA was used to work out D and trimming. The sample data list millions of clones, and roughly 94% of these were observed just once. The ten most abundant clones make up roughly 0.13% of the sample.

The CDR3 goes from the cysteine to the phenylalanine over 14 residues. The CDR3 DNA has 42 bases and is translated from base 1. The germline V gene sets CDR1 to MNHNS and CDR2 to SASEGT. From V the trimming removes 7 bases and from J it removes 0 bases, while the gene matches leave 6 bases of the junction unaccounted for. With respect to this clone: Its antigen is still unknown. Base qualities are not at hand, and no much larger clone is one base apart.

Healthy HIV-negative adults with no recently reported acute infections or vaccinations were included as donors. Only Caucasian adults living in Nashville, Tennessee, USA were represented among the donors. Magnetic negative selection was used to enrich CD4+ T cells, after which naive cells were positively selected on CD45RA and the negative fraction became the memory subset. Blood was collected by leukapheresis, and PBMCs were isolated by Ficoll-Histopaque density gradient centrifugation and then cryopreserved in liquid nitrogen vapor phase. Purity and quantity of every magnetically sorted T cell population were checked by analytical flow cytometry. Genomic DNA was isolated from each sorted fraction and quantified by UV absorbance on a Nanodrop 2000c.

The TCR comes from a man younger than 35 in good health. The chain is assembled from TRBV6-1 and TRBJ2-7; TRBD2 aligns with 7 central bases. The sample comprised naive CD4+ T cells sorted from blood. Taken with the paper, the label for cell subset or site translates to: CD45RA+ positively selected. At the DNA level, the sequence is TGTGCCAGCACCCGGGACTACCGCTCCTACGAGCAGTACTTC. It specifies CASTRDYRSYEQYF.